This T cell receptor beta chain appears in the sequencing data of a study of type 1 and type 2 diabetes patients. Study summary: Magnetic bead positive selection isolated CD4+ or CD8+ T cells from PBMCs.

With respect to this clonotype: The antigen remains undetermined.

Study-wide results and limits: Between type 2 diabetes and control samples, V and J usage averaged approximately 0.97 correlation. Unmatched age and gender across groups might bias interpretation.

PCR was run on genomic DNA. Multiplex PCR with 30 forward and 13 reverse primers amplified the TCR beta CDR3. TCRdb recomputed calls from the multiplex PCR reads with MiXCR, one row per CDR3 protein. The data show fewer than 350,000 distinct CDR3 sequences, approximately 50% seen once. This CDR3 has 16 residues. The V end was cut by 1 base, the J end by 3 bases, with 10 bases between. Looked up from germline, CDR1 is MNHNS and CDR2 is SASEGT. Donors had no other autoimmune disease or infection in four weeks. The receptor comes from a man between 18 and 29 years old with type 2 diabetes. The chain links TRBV6-1 to TRBJ1-6, with no clear D. Sequenced input: peripheral blood mononuclear cells (PBMCs). The CDR3 DNA reads TGTGCCAGCAGTGAAGGTTCGGGAGTCTATAATTCACCCCTCCACTTT. Residues: CASSEGSGVYNSPLHF.